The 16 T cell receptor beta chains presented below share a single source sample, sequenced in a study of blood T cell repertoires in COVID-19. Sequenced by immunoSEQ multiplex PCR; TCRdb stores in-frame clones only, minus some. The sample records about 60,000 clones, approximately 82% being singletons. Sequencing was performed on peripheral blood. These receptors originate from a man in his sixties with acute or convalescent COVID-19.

In nucleotides, the CDR3 is TGCGCCAGCAGCCAAGGGGCCTACACTAGCACAGATACGCAGTATTTT. Residues: CASSQGAYTSTDTQYF. The genes are TRBV4-1 and TRBJ2-3; D not resolved. V dropped 1 base and J dropped 0 bases, with 11 bases sitting between them. Germline assignment: CDR1 MGHRA and CDR2 YSYEKL. The CDR3 has 16 residues.

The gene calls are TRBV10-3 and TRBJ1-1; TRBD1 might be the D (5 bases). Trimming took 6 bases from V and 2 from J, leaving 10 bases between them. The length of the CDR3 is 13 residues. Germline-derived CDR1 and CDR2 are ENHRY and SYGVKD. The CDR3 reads CAISDTGNTEAFF. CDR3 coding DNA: TGTGCCATCAGCGATACAGGTAACACTGAAGCTTTCTTT.

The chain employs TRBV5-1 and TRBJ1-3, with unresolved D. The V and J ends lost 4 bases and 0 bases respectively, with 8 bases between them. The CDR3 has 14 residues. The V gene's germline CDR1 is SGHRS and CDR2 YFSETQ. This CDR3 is CASSARDSGNTIYF. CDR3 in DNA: TGCGCCAGCAGCGCACGGGACTCTGGAAACACCATATATTTT.

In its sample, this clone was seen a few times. The CDR3 loop is CASQGEGRYEQYF. In nucleotides, the CDR3 is TGTGCCAGCCAAGGGGAAGGTCGCTACGAGCAGTACTTC. V usage is TRBV25-1 and J usage is TRBJ2-7; tentative D call: TRBD1 (5 bases). The CDR3 is 13 residues long. V was trimmed by 8 bases and J by 3 bases, leaving 14 bases between them. The V gene's germline CDR1 is MGHDK and CDR2 SYGVNS.

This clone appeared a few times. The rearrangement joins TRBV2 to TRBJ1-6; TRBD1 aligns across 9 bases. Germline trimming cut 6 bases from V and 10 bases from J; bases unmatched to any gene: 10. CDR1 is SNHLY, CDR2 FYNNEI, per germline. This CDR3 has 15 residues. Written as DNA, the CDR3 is TGTGCCAGCAGATTAACGGGACAGGGCGGCTCACCCCTCCACTTT. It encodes CASRLTGQGGSPLHF.

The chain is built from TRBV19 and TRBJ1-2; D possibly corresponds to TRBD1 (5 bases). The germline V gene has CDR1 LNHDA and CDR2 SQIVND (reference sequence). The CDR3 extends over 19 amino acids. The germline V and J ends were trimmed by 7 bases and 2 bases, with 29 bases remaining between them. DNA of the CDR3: TGTGCCAGTACCTCACCCTTGTGGGGGGGTGATCCCGAGAACTATGGCTACACCTTC. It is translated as CASTSPLWGGDPENYGYTF.

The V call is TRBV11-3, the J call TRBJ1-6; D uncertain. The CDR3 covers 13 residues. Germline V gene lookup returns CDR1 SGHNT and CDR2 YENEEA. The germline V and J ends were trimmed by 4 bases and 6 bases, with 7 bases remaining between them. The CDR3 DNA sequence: TGTGCCAGCAGCTCCCACACTAATTCACCCCTCCACTTT. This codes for CASSSHTNSPLHF.

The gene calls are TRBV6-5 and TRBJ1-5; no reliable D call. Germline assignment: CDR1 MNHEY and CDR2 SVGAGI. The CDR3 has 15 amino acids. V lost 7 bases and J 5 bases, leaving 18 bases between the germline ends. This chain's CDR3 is CASNPGRFLDQPQHF. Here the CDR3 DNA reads TGTGCCAGCAATCCGGGGAGGTTTCTAGATCAGCCCCAGCATTTT.

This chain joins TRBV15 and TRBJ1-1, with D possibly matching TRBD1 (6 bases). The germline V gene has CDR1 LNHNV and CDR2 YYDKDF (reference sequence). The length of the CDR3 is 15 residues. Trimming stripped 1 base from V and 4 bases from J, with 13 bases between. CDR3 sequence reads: CATSRGGGVGTEAFF. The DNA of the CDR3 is TGTGCCACCAGCAGAGGAGGGGGGGTTGGCACTGAAGCTTTCTTT.

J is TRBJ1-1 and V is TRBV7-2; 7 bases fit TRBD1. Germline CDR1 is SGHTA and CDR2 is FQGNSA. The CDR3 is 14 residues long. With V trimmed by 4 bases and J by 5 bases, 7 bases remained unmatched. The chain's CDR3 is CASSSQGRWTEAFF. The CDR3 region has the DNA TGTGCCAGCAGCTCACAGGGGAGGTGGACTGAAGCTTTCTTT.

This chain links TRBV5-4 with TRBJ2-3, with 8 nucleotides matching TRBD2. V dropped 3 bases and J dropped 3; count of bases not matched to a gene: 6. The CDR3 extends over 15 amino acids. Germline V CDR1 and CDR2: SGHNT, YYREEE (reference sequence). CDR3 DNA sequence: TGTGCCAGCAGCTCCGGGGGGGCCGGGACAGATACGCAGTATTTT. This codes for CASSSGGAGTDTQYF.

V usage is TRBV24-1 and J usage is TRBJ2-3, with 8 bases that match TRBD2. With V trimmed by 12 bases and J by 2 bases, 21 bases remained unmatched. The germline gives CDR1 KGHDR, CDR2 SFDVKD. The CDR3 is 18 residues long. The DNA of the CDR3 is TGTGCCGCTTGGGCAACAGGCGGGGGGCCTTCTTACACAGATACGCAGTATTTT. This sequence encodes CAAWATGGGPSYTDTQYF.

CDR3 region: CATSTGVETEAFF. The CDR3 nucleotides read TGTGCCACCTCAACAGGGGTCGAAACTGAAGCTTTCTTT. V is TRBV6-5 and J is TRBJ1-1; 7 nucleotides agree with TRBD1. Germline trimming cut 10 bases from V and 5 bases from J; bases unmatched to any gene: 10. This CDR3 is built from 13 residues. Germline V lookup: CDR1 MNHEY, CDR2 SVGAGI.

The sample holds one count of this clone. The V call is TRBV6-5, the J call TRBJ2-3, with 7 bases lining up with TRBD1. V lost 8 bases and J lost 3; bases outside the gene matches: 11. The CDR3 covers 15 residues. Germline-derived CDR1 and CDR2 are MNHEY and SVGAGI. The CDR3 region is CASGGTGVGTDTQYF. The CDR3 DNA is TGTGCCAGCGGGGGAACAGGGGTTGGGACAGATACGCAGTATTTT.

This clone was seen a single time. The CDR3 loop is CASSDLTGNYGYTF. Here the CDR3 DNA reads TGTGCCAGCAGTGACCTGACAGGAAACTATGGCTACACCTTC. The chain uses TRBV6-1 and TRBJ1-2; D may be TRBD1 (6 bases). There are 14 residues in the CDR3. Germline V gene sequence: CDR1 MNHNS, CDR2 SASEGT. The V end was cut by 3 bases, the J end by 2 bases, with 10 bases between.

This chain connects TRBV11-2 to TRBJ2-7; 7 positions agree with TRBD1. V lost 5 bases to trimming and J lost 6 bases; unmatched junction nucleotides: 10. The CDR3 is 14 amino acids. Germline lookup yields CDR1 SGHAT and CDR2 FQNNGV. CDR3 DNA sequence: TGTGCCAGCAGCCTCGACAGGGTCGCGGGCGAGCAGTACTTC. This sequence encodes CASSLDRVAGEQYF.